The clone carrying this T cell receptor (beta chain) was detected ten times or more. Antigen unknown. The CDR3 end falls 3 residues outside the read, so it is completed with the germline J gene. Profiled with immunoSEQ multiplex PCR; TCRdb holds only in-frame clones, not every one. This repertoire holds under 45,000 clones, and none appear only once. This sample is drawn from a study of T cell clonality in common variable immunodeficiency. Points from the study as a whole: Fewer TCRbeta clones were shared among CVID subjects than controls.

V lost 6 bases and J lost 12, with 9 bases in between. The CDR3 has 11 amino acids. The chain recombines TRBV12-3 or TRBV12-4 with TRBJ2-6, with D possibly TRBD1 on 5 matching bases. The sample comprised peripheral blood mononuclear cells. This clonotype was sampled from a person aged 18 to 75 in good health. Incomplete CDR3 DNA: TGTGCCAGCAGGGGGCAGGGCGTC. Residues: CASRGQGV. The full CDR3 reads CASRGQGVLTF.